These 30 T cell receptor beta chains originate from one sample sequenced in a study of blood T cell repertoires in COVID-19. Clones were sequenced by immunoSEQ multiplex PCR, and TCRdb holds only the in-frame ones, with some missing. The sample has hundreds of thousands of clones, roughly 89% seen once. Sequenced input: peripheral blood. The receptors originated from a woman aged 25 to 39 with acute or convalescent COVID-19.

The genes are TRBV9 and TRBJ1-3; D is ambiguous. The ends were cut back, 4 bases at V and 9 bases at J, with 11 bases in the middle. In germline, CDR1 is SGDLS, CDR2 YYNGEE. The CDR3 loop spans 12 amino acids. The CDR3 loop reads CASSPPGRTIYF. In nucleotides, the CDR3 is TGTGCCAGCAGCCCCCCCGGTCGCACCATATATTTT. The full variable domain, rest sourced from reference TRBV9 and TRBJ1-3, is DSGVTQTPKHLITATGQRVTLRCSPRSGDLSVYWYQQSLDQGLQFLIQYYNGEERAKGNILERFSAQQFPDLHSELNLSSLELGDSALYFCASSPPGRTIYFGEGSWLTVV.

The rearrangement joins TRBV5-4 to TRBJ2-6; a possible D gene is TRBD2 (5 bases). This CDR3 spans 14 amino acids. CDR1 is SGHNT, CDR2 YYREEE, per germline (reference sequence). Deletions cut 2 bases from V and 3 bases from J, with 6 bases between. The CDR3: CASSFEGGANVLTF. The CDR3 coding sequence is TGTGCCAGCAGCTTTGAGGGTGGGGCCAACGTCCTGACTTTC. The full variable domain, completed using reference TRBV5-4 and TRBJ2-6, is ETGVTQSPTHLIKTRGQQVTLRCSSQSGHNTVSWYQQALGQGPQFIFQYYREEENGRGNFPPRFSGLQFPNYSSELNVNALELDDSALYLCASSFEGGANVLTFGAGSRLTVL.

CDR3 in DNA: TGTGCCAGCAGTCCGCCAGGGTTGTACACTGAAGCTTTCTTT. Amino acid sequence: CASSPPGLYTEAFF. The chain has TRBV27 and TRBJ1-1; possible D gene TRBD1, 5 bases. Trimming shortened V by 5 bases and J by 3 bases, and 13 bases separated the two germline ends. This CDR3 is built from 14 residues. Germline V CDR1 and CDR2: MNHEY, SMNVEV (reference sequence).

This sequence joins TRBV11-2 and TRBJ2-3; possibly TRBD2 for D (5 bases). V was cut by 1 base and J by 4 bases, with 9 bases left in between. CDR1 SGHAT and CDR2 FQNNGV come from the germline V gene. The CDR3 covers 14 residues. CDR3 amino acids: CASSLGGLADTQYF. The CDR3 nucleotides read TGTGCCAGCAGCTTAGGAGGGCTGGCAGATACGCAGTATTTT.

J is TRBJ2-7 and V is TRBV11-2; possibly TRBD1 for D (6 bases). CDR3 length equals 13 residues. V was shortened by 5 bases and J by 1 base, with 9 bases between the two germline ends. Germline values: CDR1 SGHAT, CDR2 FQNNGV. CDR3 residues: CASSRTVSYEQYF. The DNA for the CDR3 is TGTGCCAGCAGCCGGACAGTTTCCTACGAGCAGTACTTC.

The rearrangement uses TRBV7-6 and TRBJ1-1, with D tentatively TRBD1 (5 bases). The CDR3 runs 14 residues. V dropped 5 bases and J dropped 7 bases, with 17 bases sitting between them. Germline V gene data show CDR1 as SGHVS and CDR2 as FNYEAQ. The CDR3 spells CASSPSSQGIEAFF. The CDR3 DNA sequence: TGTGCCAGCAGCCCCTCAAGCCAGGGAATTGAAGCTTTCTTT.

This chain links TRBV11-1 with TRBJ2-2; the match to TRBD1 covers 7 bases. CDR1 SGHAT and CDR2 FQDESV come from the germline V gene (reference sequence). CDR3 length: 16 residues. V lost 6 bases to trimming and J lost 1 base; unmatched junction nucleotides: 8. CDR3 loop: CASSSQGRVNTGELFF. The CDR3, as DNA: TGTGCCAGCAGTTCACAGGGGAGAGTGAACACCGGGGAGCTGTTTTTT.

CDR3 nucleotides: TGTGCCAGCAGCGTAGAACAGGCAAATTCACCCCTCCACTTT. This encodes CASSVEQANSPLHF. The chain couples TRBV9 to TRBJ1-6, with D possibly being TRBD1 (5 bases). The CDR3 runs 14 residues. The germline CDR1 and CDR2 sequences are SGDLS and YYNGEE. The V and J ends lost 0 bases and 7 bases respectively, with 8 bases between them. Looking up the rest from reference TRBV9 and TRBJ1-6 gives the full variable domain: DSGVTQTPKHLITATGQRVTLRCSPRSGDLSVYWYQQSLDQGLQFLIQYYNGEERAKGNILERFSAQQFPDLHSELNLSSLELGDSALYFCASSVEQANSPLHFGNGTRLTVT.

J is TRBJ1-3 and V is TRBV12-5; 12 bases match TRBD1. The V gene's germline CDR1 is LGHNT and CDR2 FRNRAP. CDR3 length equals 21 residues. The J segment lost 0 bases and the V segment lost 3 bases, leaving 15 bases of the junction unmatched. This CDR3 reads CASGFITGTGGAIISGNTIYF. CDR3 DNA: TGTGCTAGTGGTTTCATAACCGGGACAGGGGGCGCGATCATCTCTGGAAACACCATATATTTT.

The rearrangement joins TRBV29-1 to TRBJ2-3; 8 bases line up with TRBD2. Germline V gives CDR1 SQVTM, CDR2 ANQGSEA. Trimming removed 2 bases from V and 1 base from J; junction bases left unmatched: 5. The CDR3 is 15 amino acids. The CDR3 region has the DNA TGCAGCGTTGAAAAAAGCGGGGGAGGCACAGATACGCAGTATTTT. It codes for CSVEKSGGGTDTQYF.

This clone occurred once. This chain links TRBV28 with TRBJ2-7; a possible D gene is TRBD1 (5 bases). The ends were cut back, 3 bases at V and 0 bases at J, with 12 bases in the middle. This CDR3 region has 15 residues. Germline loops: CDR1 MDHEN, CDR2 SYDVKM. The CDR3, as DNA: TGTGCCAGCAGTTTGTACCCCGACAGCTCCTACGAGCAGTACTTC. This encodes CASSLYPDSSYEQYF.

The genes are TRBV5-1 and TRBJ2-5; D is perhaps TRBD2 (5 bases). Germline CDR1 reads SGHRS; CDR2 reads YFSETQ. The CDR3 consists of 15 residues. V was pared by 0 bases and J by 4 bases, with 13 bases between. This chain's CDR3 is CASSLGSLAVETQYF. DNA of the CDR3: TGCGCCAGCAGCTTGGGAAGCCTAGCAGTAGAGACCCAGTACTTC.

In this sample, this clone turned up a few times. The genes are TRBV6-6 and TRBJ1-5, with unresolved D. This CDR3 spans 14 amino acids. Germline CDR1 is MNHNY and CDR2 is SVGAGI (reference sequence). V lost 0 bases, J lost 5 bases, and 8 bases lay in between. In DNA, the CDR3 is TGTGCCAGCAGTTACTCCGGAGGGCATCAGCCCCAGCATTTT. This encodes CASSYSGGHQPQHF.

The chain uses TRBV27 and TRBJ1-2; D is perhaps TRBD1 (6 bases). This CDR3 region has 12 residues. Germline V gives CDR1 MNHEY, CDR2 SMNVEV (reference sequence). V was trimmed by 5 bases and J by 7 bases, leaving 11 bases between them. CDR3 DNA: TGTGCCAGCAGTCGGGGGGGCTCTGGCTACACCTTC. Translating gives CASSRGGSGYTF.

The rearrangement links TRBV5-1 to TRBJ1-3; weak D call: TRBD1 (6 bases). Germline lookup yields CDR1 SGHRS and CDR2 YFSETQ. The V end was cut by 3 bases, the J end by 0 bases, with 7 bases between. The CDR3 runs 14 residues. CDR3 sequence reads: CASSSDSSGNTIYF. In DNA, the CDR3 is TGCGCCAGCAGCTCGGACAGCTCTGGAAACACCATATATTTT. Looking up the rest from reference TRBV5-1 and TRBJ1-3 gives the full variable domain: KAGVTQTPRYLIKTRGQQVTLSCSPISGHRSVSWYQQTPGQGLQFLFEYFSETQRNKGNFPGRFSGRQFSNSRSEMNVSTLELGDSALYLCASSSDSSGNTIYFGEGSWLTVV.

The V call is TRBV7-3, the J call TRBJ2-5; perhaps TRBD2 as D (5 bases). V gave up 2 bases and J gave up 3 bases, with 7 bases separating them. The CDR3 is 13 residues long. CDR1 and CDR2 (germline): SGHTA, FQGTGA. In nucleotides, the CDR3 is TGTGCCAGCAGCTTACTCGGGGAAGAGACCCAGTACTTC. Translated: CASSLLGEETQYF.

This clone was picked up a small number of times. The CDR3 is CASSMYRGDQPQHF. The CDR3 DNA sequence: TGTGCCAGCAGTATGTACAGGGGCGATCAGCCCCAGCATTTT. The genes are TRBV6-5 and TRBJ1-5; 7 nucleotides agree with TRBD1. With V trimmed by 5 bases and J by 5 bases, 6 bases remained unmatched. Germline values: CDR1 MNHEY, CDR2 SVGAGI. This CDR3 spans 14 amino acids.

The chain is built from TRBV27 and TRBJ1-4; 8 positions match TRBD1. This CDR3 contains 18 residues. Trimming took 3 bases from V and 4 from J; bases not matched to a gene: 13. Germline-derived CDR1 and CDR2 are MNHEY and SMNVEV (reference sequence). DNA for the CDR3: TGTGCCAGCAGTTTGGGGTCGAACAGGGGGGAGTTTAATGAAAAACTGTTTTTT. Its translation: CASSLGSNRGEFNEKLFF.

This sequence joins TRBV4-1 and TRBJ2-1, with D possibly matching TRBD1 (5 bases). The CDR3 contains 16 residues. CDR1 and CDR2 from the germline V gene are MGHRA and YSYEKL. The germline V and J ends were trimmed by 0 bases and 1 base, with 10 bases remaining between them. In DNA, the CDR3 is TGCGCCAGCAGCCAAGATTGGGGCCATTCCTACAATGAGCAGTTCTTC. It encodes CASSQDWGHSYNEQFF.

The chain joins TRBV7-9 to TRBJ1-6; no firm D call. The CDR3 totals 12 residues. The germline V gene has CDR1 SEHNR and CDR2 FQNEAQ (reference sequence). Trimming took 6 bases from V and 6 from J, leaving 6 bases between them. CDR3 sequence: CASSFLNSPLHF. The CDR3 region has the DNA TGTGCCAGCAGTTTCCTTAATTCACCCCTCCACTTT.

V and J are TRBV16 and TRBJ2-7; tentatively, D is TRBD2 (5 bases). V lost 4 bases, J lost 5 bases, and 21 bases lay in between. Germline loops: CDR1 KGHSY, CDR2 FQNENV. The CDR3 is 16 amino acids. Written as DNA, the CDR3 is TGTGCCAGCAGCCGCTCGATGGGGAGCCGATCGGACGAGCAGTACTTC. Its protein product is CASSRSMGSRSDEQYF. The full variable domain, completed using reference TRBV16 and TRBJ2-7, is GEEVAQTPKHLVRGEGQKAKLYCAPIKGHSYVFWYQQVLKNEFKFLISFQNENVFDETGMPKERFSAKCLPNSPCSLEIQATKLEDSAVYFCASSRSMGSRSDEQYFGPGTRLTVT.

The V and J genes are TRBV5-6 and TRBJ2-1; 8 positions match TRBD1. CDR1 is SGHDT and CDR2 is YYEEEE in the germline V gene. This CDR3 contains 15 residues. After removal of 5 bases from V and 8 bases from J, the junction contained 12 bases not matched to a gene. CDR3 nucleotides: TGTGCCAGCAGAGAGACAGGGGTCGGCGTCGATGAGCAGTTCTTC. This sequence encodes CASRETGVGVDEQFF.

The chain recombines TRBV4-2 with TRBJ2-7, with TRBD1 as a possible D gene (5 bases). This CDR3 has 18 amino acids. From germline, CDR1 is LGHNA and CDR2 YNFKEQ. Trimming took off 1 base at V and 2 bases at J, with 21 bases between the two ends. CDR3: CASSQGPAGQTVTYEQYF. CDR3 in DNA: TGTGCCAGCAGCCAAGGGCCGGCTGGCCAGACAGTTACCTACGAGCAGTACTTC.

CDR3 loop: CASKAAGSNTEAFF. The CDR3 bases are TGTGCCAGCAAGGCGGCAGGGTCGAACACTGAAGCTTTCTTT. The chain has TRBV7-3 and TRBJ1-1, with TRBD1 as a possible D gene (5 bases). Looked up from germline, CDR1 is SGHTA and CDR2 is FQGTGA. Trimming stripped 7 bases from V and 1 base from J, with 13 bases between. CDR3 length: 14 amino acids.

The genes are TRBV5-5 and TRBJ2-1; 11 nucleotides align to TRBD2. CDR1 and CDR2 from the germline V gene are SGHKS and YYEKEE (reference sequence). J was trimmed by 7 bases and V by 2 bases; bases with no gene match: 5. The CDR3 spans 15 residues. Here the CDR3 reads CASSFIAGGLNEQFF. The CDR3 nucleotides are TGTGCCAGCAGCTTTATAGCGGGGGGGCTTAATGAGCAGTTCTTC.

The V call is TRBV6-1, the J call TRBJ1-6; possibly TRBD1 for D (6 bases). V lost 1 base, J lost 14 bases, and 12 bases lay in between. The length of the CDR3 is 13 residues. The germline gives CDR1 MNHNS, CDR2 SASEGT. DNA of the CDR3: TGTGCCAGCAGTGAAGACCAGGGGTGGGCCCTCCACTTT. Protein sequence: CASSEDQGWALHF.

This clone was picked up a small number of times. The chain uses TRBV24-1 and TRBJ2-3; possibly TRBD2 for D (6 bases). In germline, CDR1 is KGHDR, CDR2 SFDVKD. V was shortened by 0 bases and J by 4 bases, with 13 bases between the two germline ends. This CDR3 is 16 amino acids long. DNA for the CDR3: TGTGCCACCAGTGATTTGGGCGGGGCCGCCCCAGATACGCAGTATTTT. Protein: CATSDLGGAAPDTQYF.

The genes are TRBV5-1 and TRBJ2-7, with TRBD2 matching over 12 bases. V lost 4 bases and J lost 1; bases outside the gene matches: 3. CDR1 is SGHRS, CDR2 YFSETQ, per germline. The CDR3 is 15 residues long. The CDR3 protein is CASSPLAGGSYEQYF. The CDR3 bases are TGCGCCAGCAGCCCACTAGCGGGGGGATCCTACGAGCAGTACTTC. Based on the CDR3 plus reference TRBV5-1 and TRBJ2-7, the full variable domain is KAGVTQTPRYLIKTRGQQVTLSCSPISGHRSVSWYQQTPGQGLQFLFEYFSETQRNKGNFPGRFSGRQFSNSRSEMNVSTLELGDSALYLCASSPLAGGSYEQYFGPGTRLTVT.

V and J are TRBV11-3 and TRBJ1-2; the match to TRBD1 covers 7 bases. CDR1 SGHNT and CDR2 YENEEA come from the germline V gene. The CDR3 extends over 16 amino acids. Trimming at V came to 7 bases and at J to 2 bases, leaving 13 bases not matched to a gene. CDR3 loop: CASIDRTRDSNYGYTF. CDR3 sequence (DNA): TGTGCCAGCATCGACCGTACCCGGGACAGCAACTATGGCTACACCTTC. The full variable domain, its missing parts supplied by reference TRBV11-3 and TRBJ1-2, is EAGVVQSPRYKIIEKKQPVAFWCNPISGHNTLYWYLQNLGQGPELLIRYENEEAVDDSQLPKDRFSAERLKGVDSTLKIQPAELGDSAVYLCASIDRTRDSNYGYTFGSGTRLTVV.

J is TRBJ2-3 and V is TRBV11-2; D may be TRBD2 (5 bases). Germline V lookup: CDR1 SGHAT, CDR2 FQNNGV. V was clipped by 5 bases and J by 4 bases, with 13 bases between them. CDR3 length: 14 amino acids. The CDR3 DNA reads TGTGCCAGCAGCCCACGAGGGTACGCAGATACGCAGTATTTT. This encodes CASSPRGYADTQYF.